The next 16 T cell receptor beta chains were all read from a single sample in a study of T cell changes during pregnancy in multiple sclerosis. Measured with immunoSEQ multiplex PCR; TCRdb has only the in-frame clones, and not every one. The repertoire holds about 23,000 clones, with 70% to 90% as singletons. Specimen: CD4+ T cells from peripheral blood mononuclear cells, collected in the first trimester of pregnancy. These receptors were taken from a female donor in good health, enrolled as a control in a pregnancy study.

The genes are TRBV9 and TRBJ1-3; D possibly corresponds to TRBD1 (5 bases). The CDR3 is 16 amino acids. CDR1 and CDR2 from the germline V gene are SGDLS and YYNGEE. Trimming removed 4 bases at V and 5 bases at J, with 19 bases between. CDR3 sequence (DNA): TGTGCCAGCAGCCCCGGGGGGGGGAACTCCCGAAACACCATATATTTT. Protein sequence: CASSPGGGNSRNTIYF. Looking up the rest from reference TRBV9 and TRBJ1-3 gives the full variable domain: DSGVTQTPKHLITATGQRVTLRCSPRSGDLSVYWYQQSLDQGLQFLIQYYNGEERAKGNILERFSAQQFPDLHSELNLSSLELGDSALYFCASSPGGGNSRNTIYFGEGSWLTVV.

This clone was found once. The chain recombines TRBV6-1 with TRBJ2-7; 8 bases are a match to TRBD1. The V segment lost 7 bases and the J segment 3 bases; nucleotides outside the gene matches: 11. Germline V gives CDR1 MNHNS, CDR2 SASEGT. CDR3 length: 15 residues. The CDR3 here is CASTSGTGAFYEQYF. CDR3 DNA sequence: TGTGCCAGCACCTCCGGGACAGGTGCCTTCTACGAGCAGTACTTC.

The chain combines TRBV19 with TRBJ1-1, with D possibly being TRBD1 (5 bases). CDR3 length equals 13 residues. Looked up from germline, CDR1 is LNHDA and CDR2 is SQIVND (reference sequence). V dropped 2 bases and J dropped 5 bases, with 9 bases sitting between them. The CDR3 sequence: CASSIMEGTEAFF. In DNA form, the CDR3 reads TGTGCCAGTAGTATAATGGAGGGGACTGAAGCTTTCTTT.

This chain uses TRBV7-2 with TRBJ1-1; D gene unclear. The CDR3 sequence is 15 residues long. V gave up 5 bases and J gave up 0 bases, with 13 bases separating them. Germline V gene data show CDR1 as SGHTA and CDR2 as FQGNSA. CDR3: CASSPHRALNTEAFF. CDR3 DNA sequence: TGTGCCAGCAGCCCCCACAGAGCATTGAACACTGAAGCTTTCTTT. The full variable domain, its missing parts supplied by reference TRBV7-2 and TRBJ1-1, is GAGVSQSPSNKVTEKGKDVELRCDPISGHTALYWYRQSLGQGLEFLIYFQGNSAPDKSGLPSDRFSAERTGGSVSTLTIQRTQQEDSAVYLCASSPHRALNTEAFFGQGTRLTVV.

This clone has a single count. The rearrangement links TRBV7-2 to TRBJ1-1, with 7 bases lining up with TRBD1. Per the germline V gene, CDR1 is SGHTA and CDR2 is FQGNSA. The CDR3 length is 15 residues. V lost 0 bases and J lost 2; bases outside the gene matches: 3. The CDR3 loop reads CASSLAQGVNTEAFF. DNA for the CDR3: TGTGCCAGCAGCTTAGCCCAGGGGGTTAACACTGAAGCTTTCTTT.

The genes are TRBV27 and TRBJ1-5; 8 bases are a match to TRBD1. Germline V gene lookup returns CDR1 MNHEY and CDR2 SMNVEV (reference sequence). With V trimmed by 4 bases and J by 4 bases, 3 bases remained unmatched. The CDR3 has 14 amino acids. CDR3 coding DNA: TGTGCCAGCAGTTCGGGGACAGGAAATCAGCCCCAGCATTTT. This sequence encodes CASSSGTGNQPQHF.

V and J are TRBV18 and TRBJ2-7; D may be TRBD1 (5 bases). The germline gives CDR1 KGHSH, CDR2 LQKENI. The V end lost 3 bases, the J end lost 0 bases, and 12 bases lay between the germline ends. The CDR3 is 15 amino acids. In DNA form, the CDR3 reads TGTGCCAGCTCACCGAACAGGATGAGCTCCTACGAGCAGTACTTC. It specifies CASSPNRMSSYEQYF. The full variable domain, its missing parts supplied by reference TRBV18 and TRBJ2-7, is NAGVMQNPRHLVRRRGQEARLRCSPMKGHSHVYWYRQLPEEGLKFMVYLQKENIIDESGMPKERFSAEFPKEGPSILRIQQVVRGDSAAYFCASSPNRMSSYEQYFGPGTRLTVT.

The V call is TRBV25-1, the J call TRBJ1-1; TRBD1 aligns across 9 bases. CDR1 is MGHDK and CDR2 is SYGVNS in the germline V gene. V lost 5 bases, J lost 6 bases, and 7 bases stayed unmatched. The CDR3 sequence is 14 residues long. The CDR3 region has the DNA TGTGCCAGCAGTACAACAGGGGGCTTCGCTGAAGCTTTCTTT. It encodes CASSTTGGFAEAFF.

This chain connects TRBV19 to TRBJ1-1, with a tentative D call TRBD1 (6 bases). The CDR3 runs 15 residues. The V end was cut by 1 base, the J end by 3 bases, with 12 bases between. Germline V gives CDR1 LNHDA, CDR2 SQIVND (reference sequence). The CDR3 coding sequence is TGTGCCAGTAGTATAGTTGGGGGCTGGGACACTGAAGCTTTCTTT. Its translation is CASSIVGGWDTEAFF.

The chain recombines TRBV30 with TRBJ1-5; perhaps TRBD1 as D (6 bases). CDR3 length equals 13 residues. Germline values: CDR1 GTSNPN, CDR2 SVGIG (reference sequence). Trimming took 2 bases from V and 6 from J, leaving 11 bases between them. CDR3 coding DNA: TGTGCCTGGAGTAGAACAGGGTTTCAGCCCCAGCATTTT. Translated: CAWSRTGFQPQHF.

This clone was seen only once. This chain joins TRBV30 and TRBJ1-4; unclear D gene. There are 14 residues in the CDR3. V lost 0 bases, J lost 8 bases, and 13 bases lay in between. CDR1 GTSNPN and CDR2 SVGIG come from the germline V gene (reference sequence). The CDR3 loop is CAWSVQGGSEKLFF. The CDR3 coding sequence is TGTGCCTGGAGTGTACAAGGAGGTTCCGAAAAACTGTTTTTT.

This chain links TRBV11-2 with TRBJ2-2; the D gene is possibly TRBD2 (5 bases). The CDR3 spans 11 residues. Germline V CDR1 and CDR2: SGHAT, FQNNGV. V was pared by 5 bases and J by 9 bases, with 7 bases between. The CDR3 nucleotides read TGTGCCAGCAGCCGAGGGTGGGAGCTGTTTTTT. Protein: CASSRGWELFF.

The CDR3 region is CASSQEAGGFETQYF. The CDR3, as DNA: TGCGCCAGCAGCCAAGAAGCGGGGGGGTTCGAGACCCAGTACTTC. The gene calls are TRBV4-3 and TRBJ2-5; the match to TRBD2 covers 10 bases. CDR3 length equals 15 residues. Germline values: CDR1 LGHNA, CDR2 YSLEER. V gave up 0 bases and J gave up 5 bases; unmatched junction bases: 3.

The DNA for the CDR3 is TGTGCCAGCAGCCCCCGGGACAGGGGAGGAAACACCATATATTTT. It is translated as CASSPRDRGGNTIYF. The chain joins TRBV28 to TRBJ1-3, with 10 bases lining up with TRBD1. The V gene's germline CDR1 is MDHEN and CDR2 SYDVKM. This CDR3 spans 15 amino acids. V trimming: 6 bases; J trimming: 4 bases; junction bases outside the gene matches: 6.

The chain employs TRBV11-2 and TRBJ1-1; 9 bases are a match to TRBD1. The ends lost 5 bases at V and 5 bases at J; junction bases unmatched: 9. This CDR3 contains 15 residues. The V gene's germline CDR1 is SGHAT and CDR2 FQNNGV. CDR3 sequence: CASSSNYRGLTEAFF. The CDR3, as DNA: TGTGCCAGCAGCAGCAACTACAGGGGGCTTACTGAAGCTTTCTTT.

The J gene is TRBJ1-1, the V gene TRBV18, with unresolved D. In germline, CDR1 is KGHSH, CDR2 LQKENI. V lost 6 bases and J 2 bases, leaving 10 bases between the germline ends. This CDR3 comprises 13 residues. The CDR3 nucleotides are TGTGCCAGCTCGCCGACATCTAACACTGAAGCTTTCTTT. Translated: CASSPTSNTEAFF. Based on the CDR3 plus reference TRBV18 and TRBJ1-1, the full variable domain is NAGVMQNPRHLVRRRGQEARLRCSPMKGHSHVYWYRQLPEEGLKFMVYLQKENIIDESGMPKERFSAEFPKEGPSILRIQQVVRGDSAAYFCASSPTSNTEAFFGQGTRLTVV.